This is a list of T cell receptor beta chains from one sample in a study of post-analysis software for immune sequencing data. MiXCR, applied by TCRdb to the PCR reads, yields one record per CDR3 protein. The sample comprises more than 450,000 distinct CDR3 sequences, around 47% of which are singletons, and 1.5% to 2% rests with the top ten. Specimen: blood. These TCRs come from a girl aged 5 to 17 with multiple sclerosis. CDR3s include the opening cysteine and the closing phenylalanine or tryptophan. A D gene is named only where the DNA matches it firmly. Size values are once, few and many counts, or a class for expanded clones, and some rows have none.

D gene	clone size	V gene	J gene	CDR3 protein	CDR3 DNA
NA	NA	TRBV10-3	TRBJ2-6	CAIGSTGADFSGANVLTF	TGTGCCATCGGATCTACCGGGGCCGATTTCTCTGGGGCCAACGTCCTGACTTTC
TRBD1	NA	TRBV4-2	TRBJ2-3	CASSQGFGQAKADTQYF	TGTGCCAGCAGCCAGGGATTCGGACAGGCCAAAGCAGATACGCAGTATTTT
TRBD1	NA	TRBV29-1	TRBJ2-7	CSSGDSSHEQYF	TGCAGTAGTGGGGACAGCTCCCACGAGCAGTACTTC
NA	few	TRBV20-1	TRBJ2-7	CSARGGSSYEQYF	TGCAGTGCTAGAGGGGGGAGCTCCTACGAGCAGTACTTC
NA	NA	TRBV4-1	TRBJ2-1	CASSPTKGKLGEQFF	TGCGCCAGCAGCCCAACGAAAGGAAAATTGGGAGAGCAGTTCTTC
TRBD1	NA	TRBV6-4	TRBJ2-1	CASSEAGTGRNEQFF	TGTGCCAGCAGTGAAGCCGGGACAGGGAGGAATGAGCAGTTCTTC
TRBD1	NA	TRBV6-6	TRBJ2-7	CASTLRDRGYEQYF	TGTGCCAGCACTCTCCGGGACAGGGGCTACGAGCAGTACTTC
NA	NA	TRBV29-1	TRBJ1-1	CSVERDSSRHTEAFF	TGCAGCGTTGAAAGGGACTCCTCCCGGCACACTGAAGCTTTCTTT
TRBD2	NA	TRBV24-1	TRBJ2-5	CATSDSGTSGRWGQETQYF	TGTGCCACCAGTGATTCCGGGACTAGCGGGAGATGGGGCCAAGAGACCCAGTACTTC
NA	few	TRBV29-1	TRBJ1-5	CSALDSSNQPQHF	TGCAGCGCCCTAGACAGTAGCAATCAGCCCCAGCATTTT
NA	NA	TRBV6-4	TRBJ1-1	CASSDSSRGTEAFF	TGTGCCAGCAGTGACTCGAGCAGGGGCACTGAAGCTTTCTTT
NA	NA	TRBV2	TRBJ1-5	CASGLRGDQPQHF	TGTGCCAGCGGCCTAAGGGGGGATCAGCCCCAGCATTTT
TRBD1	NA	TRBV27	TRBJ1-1	CAGKRGQPNTEAFF	TGTGCCGGCAAAAGGGGACAGCCGAACACTGAAGCTTTCTTT
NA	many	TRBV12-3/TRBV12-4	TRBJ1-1	CASRIYELSPGRLNTEAFF	TGTGCCAGCAGGATCTATGAACTATCACCGGGACGGTTGAACACTGAAGCTTTCTTT
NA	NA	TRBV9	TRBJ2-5	CASSAGSPKETQYF	TGTGCCAGCAGCGCCGGAAGTCCCAAAGAGACCCAGTACTTC
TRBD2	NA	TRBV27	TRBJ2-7	CASSKLRPPSGNYEQYF	TGTGCCAGCAGTAAGCTCCGACCGCCTAGCGGGAATTACGAGCAGTACTTC
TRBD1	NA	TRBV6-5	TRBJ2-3	CASSWDSRTDTQYF	TGTGCCAGCAGTTGGGACAGTAGAACAGATACGCAGTATTTT
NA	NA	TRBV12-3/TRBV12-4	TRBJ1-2	CASSLPKSGYTF	TGTGCCAGTTCCCTCCCCAAAAGTGGCTACACCTTC
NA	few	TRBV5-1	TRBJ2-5	CASSSTNLETQYF	TGCGCCAGCAGCTCTACCAACTTGGAGACCCAGTACTTC
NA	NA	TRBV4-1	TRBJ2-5	CASSHNQGRGMETQYF	TGCGCCAGCAGCCACAACCAGGGGAGGGGGATGGAGACCCAGTACTTC
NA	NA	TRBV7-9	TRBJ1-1	CASSQRDVTEAFF	TGTGCCAGCAGCCAGCGGGATGTAACTGAAGCTTTCTTT
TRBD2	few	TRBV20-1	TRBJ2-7	CSAERGPDDYEQYF	TGCAGTGCTGAGCGGGGACCGGACGACTACGAGCAGTACTTC
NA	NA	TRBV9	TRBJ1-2	CASSVVSRGSYGYTF	TGTGCCAGCAGCGTAGTATCCCGGGGCTCCTATGGCTACACCTTC
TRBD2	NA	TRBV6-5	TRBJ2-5	CASTTTSGLASETQYF	TGTGCCAGCACCACTACCTCGGGACTAGCATCAGAGACCCAGTACTTC
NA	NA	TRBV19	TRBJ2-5	CASSIVEGTQYF	TGTGCCAGTAGTATAGTCGAAGGGACCCAGTACTTC
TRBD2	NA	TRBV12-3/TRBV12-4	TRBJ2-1	CASSVTSGACNEQFF	TGTGCCAGCAGCGTGACTAGCGGGGCATGCAATGAGCAGTTCTTC
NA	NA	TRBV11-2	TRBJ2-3	CASSLELSTDTQYF	TGTGCCAGCAGCTTAGAATTAAGCACAGATACGCAGTATTTT
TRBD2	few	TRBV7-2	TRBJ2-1	CASSFLAGEIYNEQFF	TGTGCCAGCAGCTTCTTAGCGGGAGAAATATACAATGAGCAGTTCTTC
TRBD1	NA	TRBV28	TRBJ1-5	CASSSGQGAYQPQHF	TGTGCCAGCAGTTCGGGACAGGGGGCTTATCAGCCCCAGCATTTT
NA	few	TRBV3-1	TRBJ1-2	CASSLGRSPPYGYTF	TGTGCCAGCAGCCTAGGCCGAAGCCCCCCCTATGGCTACACCTTC
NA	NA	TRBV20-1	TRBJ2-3	CSALGTGYTDTQYF	TGCAGTGCTCTCGGGACTGGGTACACAGATACGCAGTATTTT
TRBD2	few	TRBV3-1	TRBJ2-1	CASSQVGGTSGHNEQFF	TGTGCCAGTAGCCAAGTTGGCGGGACTAGCGGACACAATGAGCAGTTCTTC
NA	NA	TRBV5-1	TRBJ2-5	CASSSKPGPQRTQYF	TGCGCCAGCAGCTCCAAACCGGGACCCCAACGAACCCAGTACTTC
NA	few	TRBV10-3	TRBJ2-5	CAIADGLQETQYF	TGTGCCATCGCGGACGGTCTCCAAGAGACCCAGTACTTC
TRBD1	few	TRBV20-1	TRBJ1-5	CSAPDRGAGQPQHF	TGCAGTGCGCCGGACAGGGGGGCGGGTCAGCCCCAGCATTTT
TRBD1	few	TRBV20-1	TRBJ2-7	CSASAGTGTYEQYF	TGCAGTGCTAGCGCCGGGACAGGGACCTACGAGCAGTACTTC
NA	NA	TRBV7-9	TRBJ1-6	CASSLLRQNNSPLHF	TGTGCCAGCAGCCTCCTTCGGCAGAATAATTCACCCCTCCACTTT
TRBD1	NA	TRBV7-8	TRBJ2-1	CASSSRTGEGNEQFF	TGTGCCAGCAGCTCCAGGACAGGGGAGGGAAATGAGCAGTTCTTC
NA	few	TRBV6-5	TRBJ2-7	CASRPRPAGPYEQYF	TGTGCCAGCAGACCTAGACCGGCCGGGCCCTACGAGCAGTACTTC
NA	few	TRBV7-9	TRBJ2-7	CASSPKPGWGDEQYF	TGTGCCAGCAGCCCAAAGCCGGGCTGGGGTGACGAGCAGTACTTC
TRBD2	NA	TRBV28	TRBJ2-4	CERPAGVAKNIQYF	TGTGAGAGACCGGCGGGAGTAGCCAAAAACATTCAGTACTTC
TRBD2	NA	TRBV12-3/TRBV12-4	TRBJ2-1	CASRRSGPSYNEQFF	TGTGCCAGCAGACGTAGCGGGCCCTCCTACAATGAGCAGTTCTTC
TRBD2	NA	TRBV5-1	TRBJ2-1	CASSAGGRSSYNEQFF	TGCGCCAGCAGCGCGGGGGGCCGCAGCTCCTACAATGAGCAGTTCTTC
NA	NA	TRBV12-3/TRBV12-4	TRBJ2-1	CASLVGLPSFNEQFF	TGTGCCAGCCTTGTGGGGCTTCCCTCGTTTAATGAGCAGTTCTTC
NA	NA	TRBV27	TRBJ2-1	CASSLRAVAEQFF	TGTGCCAGCAGTTTAAGGGCAGTTGCTGAGCAGTTCTTC
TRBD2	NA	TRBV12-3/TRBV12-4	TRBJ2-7	CASSPGGLGYEQYF	TGTGCCAGCAGTCCCGGGGGGTTAGGGTACGAGCAGTACTTC
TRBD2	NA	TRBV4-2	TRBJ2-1	CASSLTGTSVKGQFF	TGTGCCAGCAGCCTTACCGGGACTAGCGTTAAGGGGCAGTTCTTC
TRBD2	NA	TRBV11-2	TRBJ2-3	CASSLETSGMGTDTQYF	TGTGCCAGCAGCTTAGAGACTAGCGGGATGGGCACAGATACGCAGTATTTT
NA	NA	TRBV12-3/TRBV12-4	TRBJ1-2	CASSPRGPGYYGYTF	TGTGCCAGCAGTCCCCGGGGACCGGGCTACTATGGCTACACCTTC
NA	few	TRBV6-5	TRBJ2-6	CASSYSKRTDGANVLTF	TGTGCCAGCAGTTACTCGAAACGGACGGATGGGGCCAACGTCCTGACTTTC
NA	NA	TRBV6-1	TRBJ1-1	CASSEARAQRAFF	TGTGCCAGCAGTGAAGCGCGGGCCCAGAGGGCTTTCTTT
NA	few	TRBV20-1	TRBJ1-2	CSARGVGRDYGYTF	TGCAGTGCTAGGGGCGTGGGGCGCGACTATGGCTACACCTTC
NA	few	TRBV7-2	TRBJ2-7	CASSRRRETHEQYF	TGTGCCAGCAGCCGCCGGAGGGAGACTCACGAGCAGTACTTC
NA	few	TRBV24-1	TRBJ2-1	CATSSVGEQFF	TGTGCCACCAGTTCTGTGGGTGAGCAGTTCTTC